This TCR beta chain was found in a study of chemoradiotherapy in HPV16-positive cancers. Measured with immunoSEQ multiplex PCR; TCRdb has only the in-frame clones, and not every one. The top ten hold 1.1% to 1.5% of the sample, which has some 15,000 clones, roughly 80% seen once. The CDR3 length is 17 residues. Germline V gene sequence: CDR1 SGHVS, CDR2 FQNEAQ. With 0 bases clipped from V and 2 bases from J, the junction kept 6 bases outside the gene matches. The chain combines TRBV7-8 with TRBJ2-1; 8 nucleotides agree with TRBD1. This TCR came from a human donor with HPV-associated anogenital cancer. The material was obtained from a patient who underwent chemoradiotherapy. DNA of the CDR3: TGTGCCAGCAGCTTAGCCAGGACAGGGCAGGCCTACAATGAGCAGTTCTTC. The encoded protein is CASSLARTGQAYNEQFF.